This entry concerns a single T cell receptor (beta chain). Its target is not known. The same CDR3 can be traced to other DNA sequences in this sample. The data were obtained in a study of shared clonotypes between healthy human individuals. Study-wide results and caveats: Despite large depth, sorted-subset datasets appeared incompletely sequenced.

CDR3 length equals 15 residues. The germline CDR1 and CDR2 sequences are SGHRS and YFSETQ. Trimming pared 3 bases from V and 3 bases from J, leaving 12 bases between. Sequencing used immunoSEQ multiplex PCR; TCRdb keeps in-frame clones, though not all of them. The sample yields about 2 million clones, 85% to 95% seen once. The receptor's source is a man younger than 35 in good health. The sample was naive CD4+ T cells sorted from blood. The sample's subset: CD45RA+ positively selected. This chain joins TRBV5-1 and TRBJ2-2; possible D gene TRBD1, 5 bases. The CDR3 DNA follows: TGCGCCAGCAGCTCAGGGCAGGGCGACACCGGGGAGCTGTTTTTT. This gives the protein CASSSGQGDTGELFF.